One and the same sample provided the 5 T cell receptor beta chains below, sequenced in a study of blood T cell repertoires in COVID-19 (dated by TCRdb to the early 2020s). The library was produced with the immunoSEQ multiplex PCR assay. TCRdb took over this immuneACCESS table, retaining in-frame rearrangements with V and J assigned. Such tables are incomplete; in checked studies, under half of the missing clones stem from an unresolved V gene, and the remainder is unexplained. A total of approximately 90,000 clones appear in this sample, roughly 84% of them only once. The ten largest clones add up to approximately 34% of the sample. Sequenced: peripheral blood. The receptors originated from a woman older than 75 with active or convalescent COVID-19.

The chain is built from TRBV27 and TRBJ2-7, with TRBD1 identical over 9 bases. The CDR3 runs 16 residues. J gave up 4 bases and V 6 bases, and 13 bases lay outside the gene matches. The germline CDR1 and CDR2 sequences are MNHEY and SMNVEV (reference sequence). CDR3 in amino acids: CASSKELPGQGYEQYF. The DNA for the CDR3 is TGTGCCAGCAGCAAAGAACTTCCGGGACAGGGTTACGAGCAGTACTTC.

The chain combines TRBV4-3 with TRBJ1-2; D is perhaps TRBD1 (6 bases). Trimming removed 4 bases from V and 4 bases from J, with 16 bases in between. The CDR3 sequence is 15 residues long. Per the germline V gene, CDR1 is LGHNA and CDR2 is YSLEER. The CDR3 DNA is TGCGCCAGCAGCCGAGATGACAGGCCCGGCTATGGCTACACCTTC. It is translated as CASSRDDRPGYGYTF.

This clone was picked up one time. The chain employs TRBV21-1 and TRBJ1-1; TRBD1 is the table's D call, not checked against the DNA. TRBV21-1 is a pseudogene locus. This CDR3 contains 17 residues. CDR3 protein: CASSTPGTGLSNTEAFF. The CDR3 nucleotides are TGTGCCAGCAGCACCCCCGGGACAGGGCTCTCGAACACTGAAGCTTTCTTT.

This clone showed up just once. Written as DNA, the CDR3 is TGTGCCAGTCAGGGGACGGGGCATCAGCCCCAGCATTTT. This codes for CASQGTGHQPQHF. The chain couples TRBV2 to TRBJ1-5; D is perhaps TRBD1 (6 bases). Germline lookup yields CDR1 SNHLY and CDR2 FYNNEI. Between the trimmed V and J ends, which lost 9 bases and 5 bases, there was a span of 14 bases. CDR3 length: 13 amino acids. Full variable domain (remainder filled in from reference TRBV2 and TRBJ1-5): EPEVTQTPSHQVTQMGQEVILRCVPISNHLYFYWYRQILGQKVEFLVSFYNNEISEKSEIFDDQFSVERPDGSNFTLKIRSTKLEDSAMYFCASQGTGHQPQHFGDGTRLSIL.

The chain uses TRBV24-1 and TRBJ2-1; 10 bases agree with TRBD1. The CDR3 extends over 15 amino acids. After removal of 7 bases from V and 8 bases from J, the junction contained 10 bases not matched to a gene. CDR1 and CDR2 from the germline V gene are KGHDR and SFDVKD. DNA for the CDR3: TGTGCCACCAGCCTTGCCGGGACAGGGGCCGATGAGCAGTTCTTC. This gives the protein CATSLAGTGADEQFF.